The rows below give T cell receptor beta chains drawn from one sample of a study of molecular identifiers for immune sequencing clone quantification. TCRdb analysed the PCR reads with MiXCR anew, one entry per CDR3 protein. The sample has about 640,000 distinct CDR3 sequences, 15% to 20% seen once. Sequencing was done on a sample of naive CD8+ T cells from blood, with Jurkat cell RNA spiked in. These receptors were obtained from a human donor in good health. Some libraries in this study had Jurkat cell RNA spiked in. Both conserved end residues are part of each CDR3. A D gene is named only where the DNA matches it firmly. Some rows mark clone size as missing; the rest say once, few, many or name a class of expanded clone.

D gene	clone size	V gene	J gene	CDR3 protein	CDR3 DNA
NA	few	TRBV5-1	TRBJ1-1	CASSLEEALGVGPFF	TGCGCCAGCAGCTTGGAAGAAGCTCTAGGGGTAGGACCTTTCTTT
NA	NA	TRBV19	TRBJ2-5	CASSMSSGVGETQYF	TGTGCCAGTAGTATGAGTTCGGGGGTGGGAGAGACCCAGTACTTC
NA	many	TRBV15	TRBJ1-5	CATSRDGTGGGQPQHF	TGTGCCACCAGCAGAGATGGGACCGGGGGAGGTCAGCCCCAGCATTTT
NA	many	TRBV27	TRBJ2-1	CASRGSIYNEQFF	TGTGCCAGCAGGGGGTCCATTTACAATGAGCAGTTCTTC
NA	many	TRBV27	TRBJ2-7	CASSTRLTYLSYEQYF	TGTGCCAGCAGTACCCGACTAACCTACCTATCCTACGAGCAGTACTTC
TRBD1	NA	TRBV13	TRBJ1-6	CASSLGDRGESLHF	TGTGCCAGCAGCTTAGGAGACAGGGGCGAATCCCTCCACTTT
TRBD1	many	TRBV13	TRBJ1-1	CASSHGTGLTEAFF	TGTGCCAGCAGCCATGGGACAGGGCTCACTGAAGCTTTCTTT
NA	many	TRBV11-2	TRBJ2-1	CASSLDSVYSNEQFF	TGTGCCAGCAGCTTAGATAGTGTTTATAGCAATGAGCAGTTCTTC
TRBD1	NA	TRBV27	TRBJ1-4	CASSSQGIGTGYEKLFF	TGTGCCAGCAGCTCCCAGGGAATCGGGACAGGGTATGAAAAACTGTTTTTT
NA	NA	TRBV27	TRBJ2-7	CASSLTDYYEQYF	TGTGCCAGCAGTTTAACGGACTACTACGAGCAGTACTTC
TRBD1	many	TRBV29-1	TRBJ2-1	CSVEDRGRGNEQFF	TGCAGCGTTGAGGACAGGGGAAGGGGCAATGAGCAGTTCTTC
NA	many	TRBV7-9	TRBJ2-2	CASSLLGRSDTGELFF	TGTGCCAGCAGCTTATTGGGCCGCTCAGACACCGGGGAGCTGTTTTTT
NA	many	TRBV20-1	TRBJ2-2	CSAKDPPRTGELFF	TGCAGTGCTAAGGACCCCCCTAGGACCGGGGAGCTGTTTTTT
TRBD1	many	TRBV9	TRBJ2-2	CASSVGQGGGELFF	TGTGCCAGCAGCGTAGGACAGGGCGGCGGGGAGCTGTTTTTT
NA	NA	TRBV12-3/TRBV12-4	TRBJ1-6	CASSPDGHSPLHF	TGTGCCAGCAGCCCGGACGGGCATTCACCCCTCCACTTT